The present entry profiles one TCR beta chain with its context. Its antigen is not identified. This specimen comes from a study of cytomegalovirus exposure and HLA in healthy donors. Notes on the study in general: It was taken for granted in presence/absence analyses that sequencing depth across donors was roughly uniform.

The germline V gene has CDR1 LNHDA and CDR2 SQIVND (reference sequence). This CDR3 has 16 amino acids. V was cut by 1 base and J by 0 bases, with 10 bases left in between. Amplification used 60 Vbeta primers and 13 Jbeta primers. Data came from immunoSEQ multiplex PCR; TCRdb stores just in-frame clones and leaves some out. The sample shows approximately 190,000 clones, 80% of them seen only once. The clonotype comes from a man aged 40-50 years in good health and CMV-seropositive. Sequencing was carried out using PBMCs. The V gene is TRBV19, the J gene TRBJ1-5, with D unclear. The CDR3 protein is CASSIGRRYSNQPQHF. DNA of the CDR3: TGTGCCAGTAGTATAGGGAGGCGGTATAGCAATCAGCCCCAGCATTTT. The whole variable domain, remainder taken from reference TRBV19 and TRBJ1-5, is DGGITQSPKYLFRKEGQNVTLSCEQNLNHDAMYWYRQDPGQGLRLIYYSQIVNDFQKGDIAEGYSVSREKKESFPLTVTSAQKNPTAFYLCASSIGRRYSNQPQHFGDGTRLSIL.